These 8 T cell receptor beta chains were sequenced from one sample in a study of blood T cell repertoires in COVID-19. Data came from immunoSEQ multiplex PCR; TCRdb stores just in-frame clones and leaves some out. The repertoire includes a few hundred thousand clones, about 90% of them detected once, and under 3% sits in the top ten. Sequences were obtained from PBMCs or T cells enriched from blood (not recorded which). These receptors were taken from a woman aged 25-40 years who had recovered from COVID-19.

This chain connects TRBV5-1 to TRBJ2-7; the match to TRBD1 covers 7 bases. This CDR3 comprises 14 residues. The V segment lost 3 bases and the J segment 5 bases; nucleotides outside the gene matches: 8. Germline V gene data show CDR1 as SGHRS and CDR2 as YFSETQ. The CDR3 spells CASSSRQGPHEQYF. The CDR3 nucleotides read TGCGCCAGCAGCTCTCGACAGGGTCCCCACGAGCAGTACTTC.

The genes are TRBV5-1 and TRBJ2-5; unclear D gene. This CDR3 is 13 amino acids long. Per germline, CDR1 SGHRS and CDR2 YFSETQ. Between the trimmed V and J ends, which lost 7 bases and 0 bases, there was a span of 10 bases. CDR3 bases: TGCGCCAGCCGACAATGGAACCAAGAGACCCAGTACTTC. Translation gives CASRQWNQETQYF.

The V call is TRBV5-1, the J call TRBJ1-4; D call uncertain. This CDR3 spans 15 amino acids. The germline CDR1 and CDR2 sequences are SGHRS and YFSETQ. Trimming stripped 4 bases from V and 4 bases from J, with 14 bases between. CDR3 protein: CASSPLTLNNEKLFF. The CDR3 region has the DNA TGCGCCAGCAGCCCACTGACACTGAATAATGAAAAACTGTTTTTT.

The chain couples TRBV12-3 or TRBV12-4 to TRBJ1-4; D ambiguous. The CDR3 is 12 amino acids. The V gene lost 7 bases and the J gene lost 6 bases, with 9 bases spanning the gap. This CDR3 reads CASTTPDEKLFF. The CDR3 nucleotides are TGTGCCAGCACAACACCAGATGAAAAACTGTTTTTT.

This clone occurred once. In DNA form, the CDR3 reads TGTGCCAGCAGCCTAGCGGGATTCACAGATACGCAGTATTTT. As protein: CASSLAGFTDTQYF. The V and J genes are TRBV14 and TRBJ2-3; TRBD2 matches at 8 bases. The CDR3 has 14 amino acids. CDR1 is SGHDN and CDR2 is FVKESK in the germline V gene. V lost 4 bases to trimming and J lost 2 bases; unmatched junction nucleotides: 2.

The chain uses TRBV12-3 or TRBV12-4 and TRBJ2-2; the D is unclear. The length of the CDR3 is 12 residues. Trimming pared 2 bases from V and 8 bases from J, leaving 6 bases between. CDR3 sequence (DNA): TGTGCCAGCAGTTTACTTTCTGGGGAGCTGTTTTTT. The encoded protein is CASSLLSGELFF.

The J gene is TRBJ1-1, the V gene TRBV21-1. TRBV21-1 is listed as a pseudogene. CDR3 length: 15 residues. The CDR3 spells CASSKSGAMNTEAFF. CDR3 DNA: TGTGCCAGCAGCAAAAGCGGGGCAATGAACACTGAAGCTTTCTTT.

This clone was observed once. CDR3 in DNA: TGTGCCAGCAGCCAAGAAGTTGGGATGGGGGGACTGTTTTTT. Protein: CASSQEVGMGGLFF. The chain is built from TRBV3-1 (or the pseudogene TRBV3-2) and TRBJ1-4, with D perhaps TRBD1 (5 bases). CDR1 LGHDT and CDR2 YNNKEL come from the germline V gene (reference sequence). V lost 0 bases, J lost 13 bases, and 15 bases lay in between. The length of the CDR3 is 14 residues.